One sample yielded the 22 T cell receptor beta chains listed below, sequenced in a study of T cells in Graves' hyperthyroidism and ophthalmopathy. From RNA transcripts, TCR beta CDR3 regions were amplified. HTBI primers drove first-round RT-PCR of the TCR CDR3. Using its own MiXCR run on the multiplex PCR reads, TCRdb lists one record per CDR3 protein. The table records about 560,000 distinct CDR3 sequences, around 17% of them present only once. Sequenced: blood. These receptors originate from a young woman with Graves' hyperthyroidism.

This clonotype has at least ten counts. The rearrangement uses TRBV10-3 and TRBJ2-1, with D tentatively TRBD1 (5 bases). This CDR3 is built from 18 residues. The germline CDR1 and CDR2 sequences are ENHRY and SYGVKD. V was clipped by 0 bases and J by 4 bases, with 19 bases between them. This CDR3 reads CAISESGPRVVNYNEQFF. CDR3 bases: TGTGCCATCAGTGAGTCGGGGCCGAGAGTTGTTAATTACAATGAGCAGTTCTTC.

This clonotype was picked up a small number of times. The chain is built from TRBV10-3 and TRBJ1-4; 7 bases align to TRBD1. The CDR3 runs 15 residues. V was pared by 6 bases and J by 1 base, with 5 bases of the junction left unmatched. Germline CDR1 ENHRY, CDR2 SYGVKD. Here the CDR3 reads CAISNRGETNEKLFF. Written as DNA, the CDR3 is TGTGCCATCAGCAACAGGGGAGAAACTAATGAAAAACTGTTTTTT.

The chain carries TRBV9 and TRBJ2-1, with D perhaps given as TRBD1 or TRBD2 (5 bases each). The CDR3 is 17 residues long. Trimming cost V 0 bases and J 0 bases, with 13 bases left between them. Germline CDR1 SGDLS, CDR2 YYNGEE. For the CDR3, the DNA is TGTGCCAGCAGCGTAGTGAGTGGGGGTAGCTCCTACAATGAGCAGTTCTTC. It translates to CASSVVSGGSSYNEQFF.

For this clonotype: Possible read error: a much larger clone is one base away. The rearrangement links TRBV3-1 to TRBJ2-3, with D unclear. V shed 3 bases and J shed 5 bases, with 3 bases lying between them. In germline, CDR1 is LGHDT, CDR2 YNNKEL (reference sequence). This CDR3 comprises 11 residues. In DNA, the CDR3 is TGTGCCAGCAGCCAGGAAGATACGCAGTATTTT. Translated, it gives CASSQEDTQYF.

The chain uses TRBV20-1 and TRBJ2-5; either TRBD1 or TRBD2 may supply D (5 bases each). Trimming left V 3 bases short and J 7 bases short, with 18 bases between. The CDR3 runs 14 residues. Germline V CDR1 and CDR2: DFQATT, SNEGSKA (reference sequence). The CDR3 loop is CSASFRRGGTTQYF. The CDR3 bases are TGCAGTGCTAGTTTTCGTCGGGGCGGCACGACCCAGTACTTC.

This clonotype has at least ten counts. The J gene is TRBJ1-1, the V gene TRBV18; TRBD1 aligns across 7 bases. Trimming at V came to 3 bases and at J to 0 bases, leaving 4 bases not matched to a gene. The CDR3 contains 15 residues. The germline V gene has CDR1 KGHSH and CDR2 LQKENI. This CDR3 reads CASSPSTGMNTEAFF. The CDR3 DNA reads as TGTGCCAGCTCACCTTCGACAGGGATGAACACTGAAGCTTTCTTT.

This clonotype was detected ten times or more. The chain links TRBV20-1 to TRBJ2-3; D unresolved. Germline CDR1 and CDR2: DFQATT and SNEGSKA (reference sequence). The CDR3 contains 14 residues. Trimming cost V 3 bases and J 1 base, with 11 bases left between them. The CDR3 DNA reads TGCAGTGCTAGCGCTCGGAGCCGCACAGATACGCAGTATTTT. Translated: CSASARSRTDTQYF.

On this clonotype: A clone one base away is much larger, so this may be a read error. CDR3 loop: CASSPGRPGPYNEQFF. For the CDR3, the DNA is TGTGCCAGCAGCCCCGGTCGCCCTGGCCCCTACAATGAGCAGTTCTTC. The rearrangement uses TRBV7-2 and TRBJ2-1; D gene uncertain. The V end was cut by 5 bases, the J end by 2 bases, with 16 bases between. The CDR3 covers 16 residues. The germline CDR1 and CDR2 sequences are SGHTA and FQGNSA. Filled out from reference TRBV7-2 and TRBJ2-1, the complete variable domain reads GAGVSQSPSNKVTEKGKDVELRCDPISGHTALYWYRQSLGQGLEFLIYFQGNSAPDKSGLPSDRFSAERTGGSVSTLTIQRTQQEDSAVYLCASSPGRPGPYNEQFFGPGTRLTVL.

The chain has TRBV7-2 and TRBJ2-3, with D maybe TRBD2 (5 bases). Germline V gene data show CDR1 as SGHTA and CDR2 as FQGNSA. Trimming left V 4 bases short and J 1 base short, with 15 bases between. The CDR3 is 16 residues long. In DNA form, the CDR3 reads TGTGCCAGCAGCTCACGGGGAATCAGCGGCACAGATACGCAGTATTTT. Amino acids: CASSSRGISGTDTQYF.

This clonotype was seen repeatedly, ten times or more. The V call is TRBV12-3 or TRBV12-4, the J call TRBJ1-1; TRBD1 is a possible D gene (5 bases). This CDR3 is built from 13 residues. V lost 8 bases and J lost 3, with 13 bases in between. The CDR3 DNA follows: TGTGCCAGCCTCTTATGGGGCTACACTGAAGCTTTCTTT. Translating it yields CASLLWGYTEAFF.

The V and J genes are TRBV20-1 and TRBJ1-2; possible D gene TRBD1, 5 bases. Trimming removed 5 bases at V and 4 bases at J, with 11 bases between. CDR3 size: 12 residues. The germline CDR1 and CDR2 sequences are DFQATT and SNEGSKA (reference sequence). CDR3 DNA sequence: TGCAGTGCTTCCCCCGGGGGCTATGGCTACACCTTC. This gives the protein CSASPGGYGYTF.

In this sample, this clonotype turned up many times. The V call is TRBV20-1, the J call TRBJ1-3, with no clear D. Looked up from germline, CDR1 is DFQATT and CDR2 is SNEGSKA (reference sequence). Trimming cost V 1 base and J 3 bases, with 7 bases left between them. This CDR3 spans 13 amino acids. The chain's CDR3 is CSARGGRGNTIYF. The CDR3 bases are TGCAGTGCTAGAGGAGGGCGTGGAAACACCATATATTTT.

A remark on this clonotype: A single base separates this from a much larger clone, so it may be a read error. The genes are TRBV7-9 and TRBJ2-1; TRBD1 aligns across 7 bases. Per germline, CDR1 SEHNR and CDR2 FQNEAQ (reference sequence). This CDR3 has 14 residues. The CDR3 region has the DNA TGTGCCACCACACCACAGGGGAGCTACAATGATCAGTTCTTC. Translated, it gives CATTPQGSYNDQFF.

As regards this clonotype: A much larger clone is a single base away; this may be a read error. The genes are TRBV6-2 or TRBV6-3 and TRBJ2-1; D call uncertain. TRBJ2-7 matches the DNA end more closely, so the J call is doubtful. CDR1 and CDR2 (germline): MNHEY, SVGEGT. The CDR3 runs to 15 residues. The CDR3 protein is CASSLAEITYNEQYF. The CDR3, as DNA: TGTGCCAGCAGCTTAGCAGAGATAACCTACAATGAGCAGTACTTC.

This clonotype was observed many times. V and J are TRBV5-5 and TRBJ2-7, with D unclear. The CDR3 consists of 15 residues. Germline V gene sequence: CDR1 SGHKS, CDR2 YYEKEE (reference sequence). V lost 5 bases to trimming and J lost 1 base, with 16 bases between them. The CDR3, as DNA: TGTGCCAGCAGTCTGGTATTTGACCAGTCCTACGAGCAGTACTTC. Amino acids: CASSLVFDQSYEQYF.

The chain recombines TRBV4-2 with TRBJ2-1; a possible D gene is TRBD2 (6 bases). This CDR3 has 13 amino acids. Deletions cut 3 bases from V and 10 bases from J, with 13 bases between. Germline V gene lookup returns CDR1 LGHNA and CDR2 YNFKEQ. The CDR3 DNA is TGTGCCAGCAGCCATGGAGGGGCGAGCGAGCAGTTCTTC. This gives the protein CASSHGGASEQFF.

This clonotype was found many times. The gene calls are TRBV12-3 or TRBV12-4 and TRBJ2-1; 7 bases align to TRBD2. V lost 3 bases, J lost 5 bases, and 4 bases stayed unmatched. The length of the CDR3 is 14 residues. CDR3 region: CASSFKRGHNEQFF. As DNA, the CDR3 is TGTGCCAGCAGTTTCAAGCGGGGCCACAATGAGCAGTTCTTC.

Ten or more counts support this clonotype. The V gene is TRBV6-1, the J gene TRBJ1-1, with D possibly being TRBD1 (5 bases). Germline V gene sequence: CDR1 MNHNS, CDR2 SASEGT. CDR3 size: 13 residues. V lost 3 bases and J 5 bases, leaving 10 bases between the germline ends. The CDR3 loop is CASSEGGATEAFF. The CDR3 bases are TGTGCCAGCAGTGAGGGTGGGGCAACTGAAGCTTTCTTT.

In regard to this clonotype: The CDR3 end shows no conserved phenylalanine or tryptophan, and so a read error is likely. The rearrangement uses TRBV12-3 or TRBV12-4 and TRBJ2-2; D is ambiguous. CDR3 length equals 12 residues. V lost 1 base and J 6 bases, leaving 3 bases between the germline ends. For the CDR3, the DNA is TGTGCCAGCAGTTTAGGGGCCGGGGAGCTGTTTCTT. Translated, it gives CASSLGAGELFL.

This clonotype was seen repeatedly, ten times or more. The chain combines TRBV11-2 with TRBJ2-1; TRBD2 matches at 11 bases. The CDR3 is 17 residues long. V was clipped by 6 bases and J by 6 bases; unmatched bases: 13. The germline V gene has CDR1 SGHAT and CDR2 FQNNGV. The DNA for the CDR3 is TGTGCCAGCAGACTAGCGGGGGCGTCCCTCGATCGCAATGAGCAGTTCTTC. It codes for CASRLAGASLDRNEQFF.

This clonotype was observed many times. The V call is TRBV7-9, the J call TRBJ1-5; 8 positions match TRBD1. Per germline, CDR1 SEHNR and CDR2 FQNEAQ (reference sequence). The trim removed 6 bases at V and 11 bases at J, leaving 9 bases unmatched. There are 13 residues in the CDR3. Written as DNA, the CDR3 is TGTGCCAGCAGTTTTGACAGGGGATTTTCCCAGCATTTT. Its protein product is CASSFDRGFSQHF.

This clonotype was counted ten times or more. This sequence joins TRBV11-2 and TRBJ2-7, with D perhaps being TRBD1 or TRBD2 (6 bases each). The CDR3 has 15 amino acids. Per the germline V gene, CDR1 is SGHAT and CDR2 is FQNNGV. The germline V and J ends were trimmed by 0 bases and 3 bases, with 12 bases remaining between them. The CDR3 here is CASSLEWGALYEQYF. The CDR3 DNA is TGTGCCAGCAGCTTAGAGTGGGGGGCCCTCTACGAGCAGTACTTC.